These 10 T cell receptor beta chains came from one sample sequenced in a study of Ad26.COV2.S vaccination and SARS-CoV-2 variants. Profiled with immunoSEQ multiplex PCR; TCRdb holds only in-frame clones, not every one. The sample lists approximately 480,000 clones, roughly 89% seen once, with 13% in the top ten. This sample's treatment: around 19 received Ad26.COV2.S at low or high dose, single or two shots; roughly five received placebo; per-sample allocation not given. Material that was analyzed had been drawn on day 63 after the first vaccine or placebo injection. Source: peripheral blood, taken in a trial of Ad26.COV2.S vaccine versus placebo. Receptors originate from a person between 18 and 65 years old who received the Ad26.COV2.S COVID-19 vaccine or a placebo.

The chain has TRBV9 and TRBJ2-7, with D tentatively TRBD1 or TRBD2 (5 bases each). V lost 3 bases, J lost 3 bases, and 13 bases lay in between. The CDR3 loop spans 14 amino acids. In germline, CDR1 is SGDLS, CDR2 YYNGEE. CDR3 region: CASSEGPGGYEQYF. The CDR3, as DNA: TGTGCCAGCAGCGAGGGACCGGGTGGCTACGAGCAGTACTTC.

The chain links TRBV28 to TRBJ1-1; tentatively, D is TRBD1 (6 bases). Germline-derived CDR1 and CDR2 are MDHEN and SYDVKM. Trimming cost V 5 bases and J 5 bases, with 15 bases left between them. The CDR3 is 14 residues long. The CDR3 sequence: CASSPPGGETEAFF. As DNA, the CDR3 is TGTGCCAGCAGTCCCCCCGGGGGCGAGACTGAAGCTTTCTTT.

The genes are TRBV2 and TRBJ2-7; D remains unclear. Germline V gene sequence: CDR1 SNHLY, CDR2 FYNNEI. The V gene lost 6 bases and the J gene lost 2 bases, with 11 bases spanning the gap. This CDR3 has 13 residues. CDR3 nucleotides: TGTGCCAGCAGGCTGACCGACACCTACGAGCAGTACTTC. Translating it yields CASRLTDTYEQYF.

V usage is TRBV7-9 and J usage is TRBJ2-5; D tentatively reads TRBD1 or TRBD2 (6 bases each). With 5 bases removed from V and 1 base from J, the gap between germline ends came to 20 bases. This CDR3 is built from 17 residues. Per germline, CDR1 SEHNR and CDR2 FQNEAQ (reference sequence). CDR3 in DNA: TGTGCCAGCAGCCAACCCACCGGGGGCGCAGTCCAAGAGACCCAGTACTTC. Its protein product is CASSQPTGGAVQETQYF.

The chain links TRBV7-2 to TRBJ1-2; D is unresolved. The CDR3 totals 13 residues. Germline V lookup: CDR1 SGHTA, CDR2 FQGNSA. V was cut by 6 bases and J by 6 bases, with 14 bases left in between. CDR3 sequence reads: CASRLGSGDGYTF. In DNA form, the CDR3 reads TGTGCCAGCAGACTAGGTTCCGGCGATGGCTACACCTTC.

J is TRBJ1-4 and V is TRBV6-6; D may be TRBD1 (6 bases). This CDR3 has 13 amino acids. In germline, CDR1 is MNHNY, CDR2 SVGAGI (reference sequence). V was trimmed by 0 bases and J by 12 bases, leaving 11 bases between them. CDR3 region: CASSYSRGGELFF. CDR3 nucleotides: TGTGCCAGCAGTTACTCGAGAGGGGGAGAACTGTTTTTT.

The table lists this clone with a few counts. This chain links TRBV7-2 with TRBJ1-1, with D uncertain. CDR1 is SGHTA, CDR2 FQGNSA, per germline. The CDR3 consists of 16 residues. Between the trimmed V and J ends, which lost 1 base and 5 bases, there was a span of 17 bases. The DNA for the CDR3 is TGTGCCAGCAGCTTAGATTTAGGCAGGTCCCGGACTGAAGCTTTCTTT. It translates to CASSLDLGRSRTEAFF.

This clone has just one count. V and J are TRBV28 and TRBJ1-5, with a tentative D call TRBD1 (6 bases). Germline assignment: CDR1 MDHEN and CDR2 SYDVKM. This CDR3 has 14 amino acids. With 2 bases removed from V and 5 bases from J, the gap between germline ends came to 10 bases. DNA for the CDR3: TGTGCCAGCAGTTTAGGTCAGGGGCATCAGCCCCAGCATTTT. This encodes CASSLGQGHQPQHF.

The V gene is TRBV11-3, the J gene TRBJ2-5; maybe TRBD1 (6 bases). The CDR3 length is 16 residues. CDR1 and CDR2 (germline): SGHNT, YENEEA. V was clipped by 1 base and J by 2 bases, with 14 bases between them. CDR3 sequence reads: CASSLGVTGKQETQYF. The CDR3 bases are TGTGCCAGCAGCTTAGGGGTAACAGGGAAACAAGAGACCCAGTACTTC.

V gene TRBV5-1 combines with J gene TRBJ2-5; perhaps TRBD1 as D (7 bases). The CDR3 sequence is 17 residues long. CDR1 and CDR2 from the germline V gene are SGHRS and YFSETQ. Trimming pared 7 bases from V and 1 base from J, leaving 23 bases between. The CDR3: CASRRGQFFPIQETQYF. In DNA, the CDR3 is TGCGCCAGCCGGAGGGGGCAATTTTTTCCCATCCAAGAGACCCAGTACTTC.